This T cell receptor beta chain was documented in a study of blood T cell repertoires in COVID-19. Across the study: From the United States, Italy and Spain came samples of acute and convalescent COVID-19. PBMCs, B-cell-depleted T cells, or T cells provided the cDNA or gDNA that made up the material.

CDR1 SGHNT and CDR2 YYREEE come from the germline V gene (reference sequence). This CDR3 is built from 16 residues. The J segment lost 1 base and the V segment lost 4 bases, leaving 6 bases of the junction unmatched. Source study methods: Nucleated cell number was recorded as an estimate derived from reference gene primer amplification. Only in-frame clones appear in the TCRdb table, and some are missing; sequencing was by immunoSEQ multiplex PCR. V and J calls and clone size follow that table, whereas D and trimming were derived from the DNA. The table has fewer than 200,000 clones, about four fifths seen once.

The sequencing input was peripheral blood. The genes are TRBV5-4 and TRBJ2-1; TRBD2 agrees at 9 bases. The source of this sequence is a man aged 65-85 years with active or convalescent COVID-19. Here the CDR3 DNA reads TGTGCCAGCAGCCACCCAGCGGGGGGATCCTACAATGAGCAGTTCTTC. Residues: CASSHPAGGSYNEQFF. The full variable domain, with the rest looked up from reference TRBV5-4 and TRBJ2-1, is ETGVTQSPTHLIKTRGQQVTLRCSSQSGHNTVSWYQQALGQGPQFIFQYYREEENGRGNFPPRFSGLQFPNYSSELNVNALELDDSALYLCASSHPAGGSYNEQFFGPGTRLTVL.